A selection of T cell receptor beta chains follows, all from one sample in a study of blood T cell repertoires in COVID-19. Profiled with immunoSEQ multiplex PCR; TCRdb holds only in-frame clones, not every one. Of 200,000 to 300,000 clones listed, less than 90% are singletons. Sequenced sample: peripheral blood. Receptors originate from a man aged 60-69 years with acute or convalescent COVID-19. Each CDR3 is given with its conserved first and last residue. Fields, in order: V gene, J gene, clone size, D gene, CDR3 DNA, CDR3 protein. D genes are given only for firm matches. Only part of the rows carry a size: once, few, many, or a class if the clone is expanded.

V gene: TRBV7-8; J gene: TRBJ1-4; clone size: -; D gene: TRBD1; CDR3 DNA: TGTGCCAGCAGCCCGAAGAGGACAGGGGTCAGAGAAAAACTGTTTTTT; CDR3 protein: CASSPKRTGVREKLFF
V gene: TRBV19; J gene: TRBJ2-7; clone size: -; D gene: -; CDR3 DNA: TGTGCCAGTAGTATAGCCCCCGGGACACCCTACGAGCAGTACTTC; CDR3 protein: CASSIAPGTPYEQYF
V gene: TRBV19; J gene: TRBJ2-2; clone size: -; D gene: -; CDR3 DNA: TGTGCCAGTAGTCCTCGAGGGCCCACCGGGGAGCTGTTTTTT; CDR3 protein: CASSPRGPTGELFF
V gene: TRBV19; J gene: TRBJ2-5; clone size: few; D gene: -; CDR3 DNA: TGTGCCAGTAGTCCACCGGCCTCCCCGAGGGTAGACCAGTACTTC; CDR3 protein: CASSPPASPRVDQYF
V gene: TRBV12-2; J gene: TRBJ1-2; clone size: -; D gene: -; CDR3 DNA: TGTGCAAGTCGCCCGCCGGACAGGGACGGCTACACCTTC; CDR3 protein: CASRPPDRDGYTF
V gene: TRBV2; J gene: TRBJ1-1; clone size: -; D gene: TRBD1; CDR3 DNA: TGTGCCAGCAGTGAGGAAGGGGGCGCCAGTCTTCATCGTGGAGCTTTCTTT; CDR3 protein: CASSEEGGASLHRGAFF
V gene: TRBV7-8; J gene: TRBJ2-5; clone size: once; D gene: TRBD1; CDR3 DNA: TGTGCCAGCAGCTCGGGACAGGGAGAGACCCAGTACTTC; CDR3 protein: CASSSGQGETQYF
V gene: TRBV28; J gene: TRBJ1-1; clone size: -; D gene: -; CDR3 DNA: TGTGCCAGCAAGGGGTCCCGGGGGTCTAGCACTGAAGCTTTCTTT; CDR3 protein: CASKGSRGSSTEAFF
V gene: TRBV5-8; J gene: TRBJ1-6; clone size: -; D gene: -; CDR3 DNA: TGTGCCAGCAGCTCCTACCCCAACGGGGGTAATTCACCCCTCCACTTT; CDR3 protein: CASSSYPNGGNSPLHF
V gene: TRBV24-1; J gene: TRBJ2-2; clone size: -; D gene: TRBD1; CDR3 DNA: TGTGCCACCAGTGGACAGGGAAACACCGGGGAGCTGTTTTTT; CDR3 protein: CATSGQGNTGELFF
V gene: TRBV15; J gene: TRBJ2-1; clone size: -; D gene: TRBD1; CDR3 DNA: TGTGCCACCAGCCCCGGAATAGCGGACAGGGTGCAGTTCTTC; CDR3 protein: CATSPGIADRVQFF
V gene: TRBV6-5; J gene: TRBJ1-1; clone size: -; D gene: -; CDR3 DNA: TGTGCCAGCAGACAATATGGGGGGGGACCCACTGAAGCTTTCTTT; CDR3 protein: CASRQYGGGPTEAFF
V gene: TRBV7-6; J gene: TRBJ1-2; clone size: -; D gene: -; CDR3 DNA: TGTGCCAGCAGCTTACTAGGATACAGGACAAACTATGGCTACACCTTC; CDR3 protein: CASSLLGYRTNYGYTF
V gene: TRBV18; J gene: TRBJ1-1; clone size: -; D gene: -; CDR3 DNA: TGTGCCAGCTCACCACAGGGGGAGGGAACTGAAGCTTTCTTT; CDR3 protein: CASSPQGEGTEAFF
V gene: TRBV6-5; J gene: TRBJ2-2; clone size: -; D gene: -; CDR3 DNA: TGTGCCAGCAGACTCAATAGCGGTAACACCGGGGAGCTGTTTTTT; CDR3 protein: CASRLNSGNTGELFF
V gene: TRBV7-8; J gene: TRBJ1-1; clone size: -; D gene: -; CDR3 DNA: TGTGCCAGCAGCTTAAGGACAGCCCAATGGAGGAGGAACACTGAAGCTTTCTTT; CDR3 protein: CASSLRTAQWRRNTEAFF
V gene: TRBV27; J gene: TRBJ2-7; clone size: few; D gene: TRBD1; CDR3 DNA: TGTGCCAGCAGTACCCGACAGGGGATGGCCTACGAGCAGTACTTC; CDR3 protein: CASSTRQGMAYEQYF
V gene: TRBV3-1/TRBV3-2; J gene: TRBJ2-3; clone size: -; D gene: TRBD2; CDR3 DNA: TGTGCCAGCAGCCATCGATCTAGCGGGGGCCCCTTGGGGCAGTATTTT; CDR3 protein: CASSHRSSGGPLGQYF
V gene: TRBV7-9; J gene: TRBJ2-5; clone size: -; D gene: -; CDR3 DNA: TGTGCCAGCAGCGCCCGGGGGTTGCGAGAGACCCAGTACTTC; CDR3 protein: CASSARGLRETQYF
V gene: TRBV19; J gene: TRBJ2-3; clone size: -; D gene: TRBD2; CDR3 DNA: TGTGCCAGTAGTATTCGGGGGGGCACAGATACGCAGTATTTT; CDR3 protein: CASSIRGGTDTQYF
V gene: TRBV30; J gene: TRBJ2-7; clone size: few; D gene: TRBD1; CDR3 DNA: TGTGCCTGGAGGCCCGGGACAGTAGACAACGAGCAGTACTTC; CDR3 protein: CAWRPGTVDNEQYF
V gene: TRBV7-2; J gene: TRBJ2-7; clone size: few; D gene: TRBD1; CDR3 DNA: TGTGCCAGCAGCTTATCGGGACAGGAACCCTCCTACGAGCAGTACTTC; CDR3 protein: CASSLSGQEPSYEQYF
V gene: TRBV5-1; J gene: TRBJ2-5; clone size: -; D gene: TRBD2; CDR3 DNA: TGCGCCAGCAGCTCCACCCCAGCGGGGGCCGGAGAGACCCAGTACTTC; CDR3 protein: CASSSTPAGAGETQYF
V gene: TRBV6-6; J gene: TRBJ2-7; clone size: -; D gene: -; CDR3 DNA: TGTGCCAGCAGTACCCGGGATACCCTTATCGAGCAGTACTTC; CDR3 protein: CASSTRDTLIEQYF
V gene: TRBV6-5; J gene: TRBJ2-6; clone size: -; D gene: -; CDR3 DNA: TGTGCCAGCAGTTACTCGAGGGTAGCCGGGGCCAACGTCCTGACTTTC; CDR3 protein: CASSYSRVAGANVLTF
V gene: TRBV18; J gene: TRBJ2-7; clone size: -; D gene: TRBD2; CDR3 DNA: TGTGCCAGCTCACGAACTAGCGGGAGAACCTACGAGCAGTACTTC; CDR3 protein: CASSRTSGRTYEQYF
V gene: TRBV7-9; J gene: TRBJ1-1; clone size: -; D gene: -; CDR3 DNA: TGTGCCAGCAGCCCCAGGGACACTGAAGCTTTCTTT; CDR3 protein: CASSPRDTEAFF
V gene: TRBV10-3; J gene: TRBJ2-3; clone size: -; D gene: -; CDR3 DNA: TGTGCCATCAGTGAAGGCGAGGTTCGGGGTGGTACGCAGTATTTT; CDR3 protein: CAISEGEVRGGTQYF
V gene: TRBV5-4; J gene: TRBJ2-2; clone size: -; D gene: TRBD1; CDR3 DNA: TGTGCCAGCAGCATGGGACAGGGAGGCACCGGGGAGCTGTTTTTT; CDR3 protein: CASSMGQGGTGELFF
V gene: TRBV21-1; J gene: TRBJ2-3; clone size: -; D gene: -; CDR3 DNA: TGTGCCAGCAGCAAGGACAGGGGGGGAGATACGCAGTATTTT; CDR3 protein: CASSKDRGGDTQYF
V gene: TRBV25-1; J gene: TRBJ1-6; clone size: -; D gene: -; CDR3 DNA: TGTGCCAGCAGTGAATGGGGGGGCCCGTCCTATAATTCACCCCTCCACTTT; CDR3 protein: CASSEWGGPSYNSPLHF
V gene: TRBV20-1; J gene: TRBJ1-5; clone size: -; D gene: -; CDR3 DNA: TGCAGTTCCAGGAAGCAGCATTTT; CDR3 protein: CSSRKQHF
V gene: TRBV10-3; J gene: TRBJ1-4; clone size: -; D gene: TRBD1; CDR3 DNA: TGTGCCATCAGCGAAACATACGGACAGGGAGGAGAACTGTTTTTT; CDR3 protein: CAISETYGQGGELFF
V gene: TRBV5-8; J gene: TRBJ1-3; clone size: -; D gene: TRBD1; CDR3 DNA: TGTGCCAGCAGCTCTACAGGGGGCGGTGGAAACACCATATATTTT; CDR3 protein: CASSSTGGGGNTIYF
V gene: TRBV3-1/TRBV3-2; J gene: TRBJ2-5; clone size: few; D gene: TRBD2; CDR3 DNA: TGTGCCAGCAACTCACCCCTGCGGGGGGATCGTGAGACCCAGTACTTC; CDR3 protein: CASNSPLRGDRETQYF
V gene: TRBV2; J gene: TRBJ1-2; clone size: -; D gene: TRBD1; CDR3 DNA: TGTGCCGGACAGGTTATACCCGGCGGGGGCTACACCTTC; CDR3 protein: CAGQVIPGGGYTF
V gene: TRBV5-4; J gene: TRBJ2-2; clone size: -; D gene: -; CDR3 DNA: TGTGCCAGCAGCTTAGGACGGGAAGGAACCGGGGAGCTGTTTTTT; CDR3 protein: CASSLGREGTGELFF
V gene: TRBV12-3/TRBV12-4; J gene: TRBJ1-1; clone size: -; D gene: -; CDR3 DNA: TGTGCCAGCACGGCGCCGACAGACACTGAAGCTTTCTTT; CDR3 protein: CASTAPTDTEAFF
V gene: TRBV7-9; J gene: TRBJ1-5; clone size: -; D gene: -; CDR3 DNA: TGTGCCAGCAGCTTAGTCGGGGCAGGGGATCAGCCCCAGCATTTT; CDR3 protein: CASSLVGAGDQPQHF
V gene: TRBV6-5; J gene: TRBJ1-5; clone size: -; D gene: TRBD1; CDR3 DNA: TGTGCCAGCACCGCGGGGACAGGGGGCAATCAGCCCCAGCATTTT; CDR3 protein: CASTAGTGGNQPQHF
V gene: TRBV28; J gene: TRBJ1-5; clone size: -; D gene: -; CDR3 DNA: TGTGCCAGCAGCCCACCAGGGTCGCGAAATCAGCCCCAGCATTTT; CDR3 protein: CASSPPGSRNQPQHF
V gene: TRBV11-2; J gene: TRBJ1-2; clone size: -; D gene: -; CDR3 DNA: TGTGCCAGCAGCTTAGGGCAAACAGGGCCTTGGACCTTC; CDR3 protein: CASSLGQTGPWTF
V gene: TRBV27; J gene: TRBJ2-4; clone size: -; D gene: -; CDR3 DNA: TGTGCCAGCAGTTCCGTTGGGCAGGCTGCAAAAAACATTCAGTACTTC; CDR3 protein: CASSSVGQAAKNIQYF
V gene: TRBV29-1; J gene: TRBJ1-3; clone size: once; D gene: TRBD1; CDR3 DNA: TGCAGCGTTCGCCGGGACAGGGGTGGAAACACCATATATTTT; CDR3 protein: CSVRRDRGGNTIYF
V gene: TRBV18; J gene: TRBJ1-2; clone size: -; D gene: -; CDR3 DNA: TGTGCCAGCTCACCACCGGGACTTCAAACGGTTGGCTACACCTTC; CDR3 protein: CASSPPGLQTVGYTF
V gene: TRBV24-1; J gene: TRBJ2-1; clone size: -; D gene: -; CDR3 DNA: TGTGCCACCAGGGCAGGGGTCAATGAGCAGTTCTTC; CDR3 protein: CATRAGVNEQFF
V gene: TRBV6-6; J gene: TRBJ1-1; clone size: -; D gene: TRBD1; CDR3 DNA: TGTGCCAGCAGCCTCACAGGGGGGACTGAAGCTTTCTTT; CDR3 protein: CASSLTGGTEAFF
V gene: TRBV30; J gene: TRBJ2-1; clone size: -; D gene: -; CDR3 DNA: TGTGCCTGGAGTGTCGTATGCGGGACTCCCCACAATGAGCAGTTCTTC; CDR3 protein: CAWSVVCGTPHNEQFF
V gene: TRBV7-9; J gene: TRBJ2-7; clone size: -; D gene: TRBD2; CDR3 DNA: TGTGCCAGCAGCTCGACTAGCGGTACCTACGAGCAGTACTTC; CDR3 protein: CASSSTSGTYEQYF
V gene: TRBV24-1; J gene: TRBJ1-2; clone size: -; D gene: -; CDR3 DNA: TGTGCCACCAGTGACGTCAACGGGGGCTACACCTTC; CDR3 protein: CATSDVNGGYTF
V gene: TRBV18; J gene: TRBJ1-4; clone size: -; D gene: TRBD1; CDR3 DNA: TGTGCCAGCTCACCAACCGGGACAGGGAATGAAAAACTGTTTTTT; CDR3 protein: CASSPTGTGNEKLFF
V gene: TRBV28; J gene: TRBJ2-2; clone size: -; D gene: -; CDR3 DNA: TGTGCCACCGTACTGCAGGGGCGAACCGGGGAGCTGTTTTTT; CDR3 protein: CATVLQGRTGELFF
V gene: TRBV7-2; J gene: TRBJ1-5; clone size: -; D gene: TRBD1; CDR3 DNA: TGTGCCAGCAGTCCCTCGGGCAGGGGGGATCAGCCCCAGCATTTT; CDR3 protein: CASSPSGRGDQPQHF
V gene: TRBV13; J gene: TRBJ2-2; clone size: -; D gene: TRBD2; CDR3 DNA: TGTGCCAGCAGCTTACTCGCGGGAGGGCCGACCGGGGAGCTGTTTTTT; CDR3 protein: CASSLLAGGPTGELFF
V gene: TRBV6-5; J gene: TRBJ2-5; clone size: -; D gene: TRBD2; CDR3 DNA: TGTGCCAGCAGTTTGGGACTAGCTTACCAAGAGACCCAGTACTTC; CDR3 protein: CASSLGLAYQETQYF
V gene: TRBV20-1; J gene: TRBJ1-6; clone size: -; D gene: -; CDR3 DNA: TGCAGTGCTAGTCCAGGGGTCAATTCACCCCTCCACTTT; CDR3 protein: CSASPGVNSPLHF
V gene: TRBV5-1; J gene: TRBJ2-3; clone size: -; D gene: TRBD1; CDR3 DNA: TGCGCCAGCACAAGGACAGGTGGAGGCACAGATACGCAGTATTTT; CDR3 protein: CASTRTGGGTDTQYF